Listed below are T cell receptor beta chains from one sample, sequenced in a study of CD8 T cells in ankylosing spondylitis. TCRdb fed the 5' RACE reads into MiXCR, producing one record per CDR3 protein. The table has a few hundred thousand distinct CDR3 sequences, about 18% seen once. The sequenced sample was blood, either unsorted or a sorted T cell fraction (not recorded which). Receptors were obtained from a male donor with ankylosing spondylitis or in good health (not recorded which). Both conserved end residues are part of each CDR3. A D gene is named only where the DNA matches it firmly. Where a row states a size, it is once, few, many or the class of an expanded clone; other rows omit it.

clone_size | j_call | d_call | v_call | cdr3_nt | cdr3_aa
many | TRBJ1-1 | - | TRBV7-9 | TGTGCCAGCAGCTTAGGGCAGGGGATGAACACTGAAGCTTTCTTT | CASSLGQGMNTEAFF
- | TRBJ2-2 | TRBD1 | TRBV7-8 | TGTGCCAGCAGCTGGTTTGGGACAGGGAACACCGGGGAGCTGTTTTTT | CASSWFGTGNTGELFF
many | TRBJ1-2 | - | TRBV7-3 | TGTGCCAGGGACACTTTACTCCCTAACTATGGCTACACCTTC | CARDTLLPNYGYTF
few | TRBJ2-1 | TRBD1 | TRBV5-8 | TGTGCCAGTAATAAGGCGGGACAGGGGTCCTACAATGAGCAGTTCTTC | CASNKAGQGSYNEQFF
once | TRBJ2-5 | - | TRBV29-1 | TGCAGCGTTGCTCTTCCTAGTCGGGAGACCCAGTACTTC | CSVALPSRETQYF
- | TRBJ2-1 | TRBD2 | TRBV9 | TGTGCCAGCAGCGTTAGCGGGAGGGCTGACAATGAGCAGTTCTTC | CASSVSGRADNEQFF
many | TRBJ2-7 | TRBD1 | TRBV20-1 | TGCAGTGCTAGAGATCCCAACCTAGACAGGGGGCCCCCGAACTTC | CSARDPNLDRGPPNF
few | TRBJ2-1 | TRBD2 | TRBV7-9 | TGTGCCAGCAGCGCTAGCGGGAGGGCCGGCAATGAGCAGTTCTTC | CASSASGRAGNEQFF
many | TRBJ2-1 | TRBD2 | TRBV12-3/TRBV12-4 | TGTGCCAGCAGGTGGACTAGCTCCTACAATGAGCAGTTCTTC | CASRWTSSYNEQFF
few | TRBJ2-1 | TRBD2 | TRBV14 | TGTGCCAGCAGCCAAGATGAATTGGAGACTAGCTCGCTTGATGAGCAGTTCTTC | CASSQDELETSSLDEQFF
- | TRBJ2-1 | - | TRBV3-1 | TGTACCAGCAGCCAAGGGGCAGGGAATAATGAGCAGTTCTTC | CTSSQGAGNNEQFF
- | TRBJ2-7 | - | TRBV7-9 | TGTGCCAGCAGCCCGCCTCTGGGGGACGAGCAGTACTTC | CASSPPLGDEQYF
- | TRBJ2-1 | TRBD2 | TRBV10-3 | TGTGCCATCACTACTCTAGCGGGAAGCGACAATGAGCAGTTCTTC | CAITTLAGSDNEQFF
- | TRBJ2-1 | - | TRBV11-2 | TGTGCCAGCAGCTTAAAGGCGTGGGGAATCTACAATGAGCCGTTCTTC | CASSLKAWGIYNEPFF
few | TRBJ2-1 | TRBD2 | TRBV7-3 | TGTGCCAGCAGCTTAAGTTCTAGCGGGACGTACAATGAGCAGTTCTTC | CASSLSSSGTYNEQFF
- | TRBJ2-1 | TRBD2 | TRBV2 | TGTGCCAGCAGTGGGGCTAGCGGGAGCTCCTACAATGAGCAGTTCTTC | CASSGASGSSYNEQFF
few | TRBJ1-6 | - | TRBV29-1 | TGCAGCGTCGCCGAGGGGCGGAATTCACCCCTCCACTTT | CSVAEGRNSPLHF
many | TRBJ2-3 | TRBD2 | TRBV9 | TGTGCCAGCAGCGTAGCTCCGACGGGAGGGGGGGAAGATACGCAGTATTTT | CASSVAPTGGGEDTQYF
few | TRBJ2-3 | - | TRBV4-3 | TGCGCCAGCAGCCAATCGCGACACCTGGGGACAGATACGCAGTATTTT | CASSQSRHLGTDTQYF
- | TRBJ2-2 | TRBD2 | TRBV7-9 | TGTGCCAGCAGCTTAGGTCCTAGCGGTTACACCGGGGAGCTGTTTTTT | CASSLGPSGYTGELFF
- | TRBJ2-7 | TRBD1 | TRBV29-1 | TGCAGCGTCGGACAGGGGGCCGAGCAGTACTTC | CSVGQGAEQYF
many | TRBJ2-5 | TRBD1 | TRBV20-1 | TGCAGTGCTAGCGGGGACAGGGACGGCCAAGAGACCCAGTACTTC | CSASGDRDGQETQYF
many | TRBJ2-7 | - | TRBV12-3/TRBV12-4 | TGTGCCAGCAGTTTCGGGGAAGCCTACGAGCAGTACTTC | CASSFGEAYEQYF
- | TRBJ2-5 | - | TRBV20-1 | TGCAGTGCTAGTAGCTGGGTTGCCAAGGAGACCCAGTACTTC | CSASSWVAKETQYF
many | TRBJ1-5 | - | TRBV7-9 | TGTGCCAGCAGCCCACAGGTATCCGGGGGGCCCCAGCATTTT | CASSPQVSGGPQHF
few | TRBJ2-1 | - | TRBV6-2/TRBV6-3 | TGTGCCAGCAGTTATGAGTTGTCGTACAATGAGCAGTTCTTC | CASSYELSYNEQFF
few | TRBJ2-7 | TRBD2 | TRBV13 | TGTGCCAGCAGCTTGCTAGCGGGAGAAGACTACGAGCAGTACTTC | CASSLLAGEDYEQYF
- | TRBJ1-1 | - | TRBV15 | TGTGCCACCAGCAGTTGGGCAGAGAACACTGAAGCTTTCTTT | CATSSWAENTEAFF
few | TRBJ2-1 | TRBD2 | TRBV5-1 | TGCGCCAGCAGCGGAGCCGGGACTAGCGGCTCCTACAATGAGCAGTTCTTC | CASSGAGTSGSYNEQFF
- | TRBJ2-7 | - | TRBV7-9 | TGTGCCAGCAGCGTCCCGATAGGGGCCTACGAGCAGTACTTC | CASSVPIGAYEQYF
- | TRBJ2-2 | - | TRBV4-2 | TGTGCCAGCAGCCAAGTTGAGCTCCGGGGCACCGGGGAGCTGTTTTTT | CASSQVELRGTGELFF
- | TRBJ2-1 | TRBD2 | TRBV28 | TGTGCCAGCGGGACTAGCGGGAGCCTCTTCTTCAATGAGCAGTTCTTC | CASGTSGSLFFNEQFF
few | TRBJ2-1 | TRBD1 | TRBV6-2/TRBV6-3 | TGTGCCAGCACCACGGGGACAGGGAACTACAATGAGCAGTTCTTC | CASTTGTGNYNEQFF
- | TRBJ2-1 | - | TRBV24-1 | TGTGCCACCAGTGATTCTAAATACAATGAGCAGTTCTTC | CATSDSKYNEQFF
few | TRBJ1-1 | TRBD1 | TRBV29-1 | TGCAGCGTGACCGGGACAGGGTCGGGCACTGAAGCTTTCTTT | CSVTGTGSGTEAFF
once | TRBJ2-1 | TRBD2 | TRBV27 | TGTGCCAGCAGTTTAGGTTCCAGCGGGAGGGCCAGGTTCTACAATGAGCAGTTCTTC | CASSLGSSGRARFYNEQFF
- | TRBJ2-1 | TRBD2 | TRBV29-1 | TGCAGCGCCCTGACTAGCGGAGGCTACAATGAGCAGTTCTTC | CSALTSGGYNEQFF
many | TRBJ2-1 | - | TRBV4-3 | TGCGCCAGCAGCCAAGTCCGGGATCCCTACAATGAGCAGTTCTTC | CASSQVRDPYNEQFF
- | TRBJ2-2 | - | TRBV6-5 | TGTGCCAGCAGTTACGTCGGACAGAACACCGGGGAGCTGTTTTTT | CASSYVGQNTGELFF
many | TRBJ2-7 | - | TRBV27 | TGTGCCAGCAGTTTAAGGCGCGCCTACGAGCAGTACTTC | CASSLRRAYEQYF
once | TRBJ1-2 | - | TRBV5-1 | TGCGCCAGCAGCGGCGGGGTAAACTCTTATGGCTACACCTTC | CASSGGVNSYGYTF
few | TRBJ2-7 | - | TRBV20-1 | TGCAGTGCTAGGGGCCGGGACTTGGAGATGAAATACGAGCAGTACTTC | CSARGRDLEMKYEQYF
few | TRBJ1-1 | TRBD1 | TRBV12-3/TRBV12-4 | TGTGCCAGCAGTTTTACGGACAGGGCTGGTACTGAAGCTTTCTTT | CASSFTDRAGTEAFF
few | TRBJ2-1 | - | TRBV7-8 | TGTGCCAGCAGCTTAGAGTGGGACTTACGCTCCTACAATGAGCAGTTCTTC | CASSLEWDLRSYNEQFF
- | TRBJ1-2 | - | TRBV10-3 | TGTGCCATCAGTGAGTCCTCATATGGCTACACCTTC | CAISESSYGYTF
many | TRBJ2-7 | - | TRBV4-1 | TGCGCCAGCAGCCAAGATCGGAGCAGAGGCGAGCAGTACTTC | CASSQDRSRGEQYF
- | TRBJ2-2 | - | TRBV29-1 | TGCAGCGTCACCCTACTAAACACCGGGGAGCTGTTTTTT | CSVTLLNTGELFF
few | TRBJ2-1 | - | TRBV15 | TGTGCCACCAGCCAAAGCAGGGGCGCCGGGGATGAGCAGTTCTTC | CATSQSRGAGDEQFF
many | TRBJ2-1 | - | TRBV29-1 | TGCAGCGTTGCGGGGCGTGGACCTTACAATGAGCAGTTCTTC | CSVAGRGPYNEQFF